This TCR beta chain was retrieved from a study of blood T cell repertoires in COVID-19. Across the whole study: Samples representing acute and convalescent COVID-19 were sourced from the United States, Italy and Spain. Sample material is recorded as cDNA or gDNA derived from T cells, B-cell-depleted T cells, or PBMCs.

How the authors handled the data: Estimation of nucleated cell counts relied on the amplification of reference gene primers. Repertoires were generated with immunoSEQ multiplex PCR, while TCRdb's copy carries only in-frame clones and drops some. That table supplies the V and J calls and clone size; D and trimming were determined from the DNA. The sample lists about 260,000 clones; around 84% were seen once. Germline V gene lookup returns CDR1 LGHNA and CDR2 YNFKEQ. The CDR3 is 16 amino acids. Trimming cost V 0 bases and J 0 bases, with 9 bases left between them. J is TRBJ1-3 and V is TRBV4-2; D remains unclear. Sequencing was carried out using PBMCs or T cells enriched from blood (not recorded which). The source of this sequence is a man aged 25-40 years with acute COVID-19. The CDR3 here is CASSQETGSSGNTIYF. CDR3 DNA: TGTGCCAGCAGCCAAGAGACCGGGAGCTCTGGAAACACCATATATTTT.